The rows below give T cell receptor beta chains drawn from one sample of a study of CD8+CD57+ T cells in acquired aplastic anemia. TCRdb re-called the reads through MiXCR, storing one row per CDR3 protein. This sample has around 230,000 distinct CDR3 sequences, with over 60% found just once. The sample taken for sequencing was sorted CD4+, CD8+, or CD8+CD57+ T cells (not recorded which) from PBMCs. Receptors originate from a human donor in good health. The CDR3 runs from the conserved cysteine through the conserved F or W. The D gene is left open where the match is weak. For some rows the clone size is stated as once, few or many, or as a class when expanded; others skip it.

V gene	D gene	J gene	clone size	CDR3 protein	CDR3 DNA
TRBV20-1	-	TRBJ2-7	many	CSMQTYYEQYF	TGCAGTATGCAGACTTACTACGAGCAGTACTTC
TRBV12-5	-	TRBJ2-5	-	CASGLARNQETQYF	TGTGCTAGTGGTTTGGCCAGAAACCAAGAGACCCAGTACTTC
TRBV6-1	TRBD1	TRBJ1-2	-	CASSYEGASGYTF	TGTGCCAGCAGTTATGAGGGGGCTAGTGGCTACACCTTC
TRBV9	-	TRBJ1-2	-	CASNPSPRRDYGYTF	TGTGCCAGCAACCCCAGCCCGCGCAGGGACTATGGCTACACCTTC
TRBV29-1	-	TRBJ2-1	many	CSVLGDLYNEQFF	TGCAGCGTTCTAGGTGATCTCTACAATGAGCAGTTCTTC
TRBV15	-	TRBJ2-2	many	CATSRDWGANTGELFF	TGTGCCACCAGCAGAGATTGGGGGGCGAACACCGGGGAGCTGTTTTTT
TRBV5-1	-	TRBJ2-7	many	CASSPLTGGNYEQYF	TGCGCCAGCAGCCCACTGACAGGAGGAAACTACGAGCAGTACTTC
TRBV20-1	-	TRBJ1-1	-	CSARDVRRGDTEAFF	TGCAGTGCTAGAGATGTGAGGCGGGGGGACACTGAAGCTTTCTTT
TRBV10-3	-	TRBJ1-1	-	CAISDVRLNTEAFF	TGTGCCATCAGTGATGTCAGGCTGAACACTGAAGCTTTCTTT
TRBV7-8	-	TRBJ1-1	-	CASSIVGTEAFF	TGTGCCAGCAGCATCGTAGGCACTGAAGCTTTCTTT
TRBV2	TRBD2	TRBJ2-1	-	CASSVPTSGRMPSSYNEQFF	TGTGCCAGCAGTGTCCCGACTAGCGGGAGAATGCCAAGCTCCTACAATGAGCAGTTCTTC
TRBV20-1	-	TRBJ1-2	-	CSASQGTNYGYTF	TGCAGTGCAAGCCAGGGGACTAACTATGGCTACACCTTC
TRBV7-9	-	TRBJ2-2	once	CASSAGAQGIGELFF	TGTGCCAGCAGCGCAGGCGCACAGGGAATCGGGGAGCTGTTTTTT
TRBV6-2/TRBV6-3	-	TRBJ2-7	many	CASSYTVAHEQYF	TGTGCCAGCAGTTATACGGTAGCGCACGAGCAGTACTTC
TRBV15	-	TRBJ2-7	-	CATSRVDSLQYF	TGTGCCACCAGCAGAGTAGACTCACTGCAGTACTTC
TRBV30	-	TRBJ2-7	-	CAWTVLNEQYF	TGTGCCTGGACAGTGCTGAACGAGCAGTACTTC
TRBV2	-	TRBJ1-1	-	CASSEQGSTEAFF	TGTGCCAGCAGTGAACAGGGTTCCACTGAAGCTTTCTTT
TRBV6-1	-	TRBJ2-7	-	CASTEGEGSYEQYF	TGTGCCAGCACCGAAGGTGAGGGTTCCTACGAGCAGTACTTC
TRBV19	-	TRBJ2-1	many	CASSIPPLTENYNEQFF	TGTGCCAGTAGTATACCCCCCTTAACAGAAAACTACAATGAGCAGTTCTTC
TRBV29-1	-	TRBJ2-1	-	CSFSRVGNNEQFF	TGCAGCTTTAGCAGGGTCGGAAACAATGAGCAGTTCTTC
TRBV6-5	TRBD2	TRBJ2-3	-	CASSPLAGTTDTQYF	TGTGCCAGCAGCCCACTAGCGGGTACCACAGATACGCAGTATTTT
TRBV7-7	-	TRBJ2-7	-	CASSQRLGRDEQYF	TGTGCTAGCAGCCAGAGGTTAGGGAGAGACGAGCAGTACTTC
TRBV19	-	TRBJ1-2	-	CASRLHGANYGYTF	TGTGCCAGTAGATTACACGGAGCTAACTATGGCTACACCTTC
TRBV20-1	-	TRBJ2-3	-	CSARDRGDTQYF	TGCAGTGCTAGGGACCGGGGGGATACGCAGTATTTT
TRBV29-1	-	TRBJ2-2	many	CSVSPEARVGGELFF	TGCAGCGTTAGCCCCGAAGCGCGCGTAGGCGGGGAGCTGTTTTTT
TRBV20-1	TRBD2	TRBJ2-1	few	CSATSRLAGGYNEQFF	TGCAGTGCTACCTCAAGGCTAGCGGGAGGGTACAATGAGCAGTTCTTC
TRBV12-3/TRBV12-4	TRBD1	TRBJ1-1	-	CASSPSTGDRNTEAFF	TGTGCCAGCAGCCCCTCTACGGGGGACAGGAACACTGAAGCTTTCTTT
TRBV4-3	-	TRBJ2-7	many	CASSQDWGELGYEQYF	TGCGCCAGCAGCCAAGATTGGGGAGAACTGGGGTACGAGCAGTACTTC
TRBV10-3	-	TRBJ2-4	-	CAIREDGTKNIQYF	TGTGCCATCAGGGAAGACGGGACCAAAAACATTCAGTACTTC
TRBV6-6	-	TRBJ2-7	once	CASRTQGEQYF	TGTGCCAGCAGAACCCAGGGGGAGCAGTACTTC
TRBV7-9	TRBD2	TRBJ2-2	-	CASSSPGGGTGELFF	TGTGCCAGCAGCTCCCCGGGGGGGGGGACCGGGGAGCTGTTTTTT
TRBV24-1	TRBD1	TRBJ1-5	-	CATSDGTARGQPQHF	TGTGCCACCAGTGATGGGACAGCCCGAGGTCAGCCCCAGCATTTT
TRBV28	-	TRBJ2-7	-	CASRYYLNQAYEQYF	TGTGCCAGCAGATACTACTTAAATCAAGCCTACGAGCAGTACTTC
TRBV7-9	-	TRBJ1-6	-	CASSSTGYNSPLHF	TGTGCCAGCAGCTCAACAGGATATAATTCACCCCTCCACTTT
TRBV20-1	TRBD2	TRBJ2-7	-	CSARGGGLAGVGEQYF	TGCAGTGCTAGGGGGGGGGGACTAGCGGGAGTCGGGGAGCAGTACTTC
TRBV4-1	-	TRBJ2-3	-	CASSPPDTDTQYF	TGCGCCAGCAGCCCCCCCGACACAGATACGCAGTATTTT
TRBV7-9	-	TRBJ2-1	many	CASSSPRGNEQFF	TGTGCCAGCAGCTCCCCCAGGGGCAATGAGCAGTTCTTC
TRBV2	-	TRBJ1-3	-	CASMIRDTIYF	TGTGCCAGCATGATCAGGGATACCATATATTTT
TRBV20-1	-	TRBJ1-1	-	CSTTSLGLNTEAFF	TGCAGTACAACATCTCTTGGCCTGAACACTGAAGCTTTCTTT
TRBV12-3/TRBV12-4	-	TRBJ2-2	-	CASTQAQDTGELFF	TGTGCCAGCACCCAGGCTCAAGACACCGGGGAGCTGTTTTTT
TRBV19	-	TRBJ1-1	-	CASSIGVPLNTEAFF	TGTGCCAGTAGTATAGGGGTCCCGCTGAACACTGAAGCTTTCTTT